What follows is one T cell receptor (beta chain) and its context. This CDR3 has 15 amino acids. Germline CDR1 MNHEY, CDR2 SMNVEV (reference sequence). Trimming cost V 6 bases and J 3 bases, with 15 bases left between them. This sample is drawn from a study of blood T cell repertoires in COVID-19. Study overall: Acute and convalescent COVID-19 specimens originated in the United States, Italy and Spain. PBMCs, B-cell-depleted T cells, or T cells provided the cDNA or gDNA that made up the material.

Authors' analysis steps: Estimation of nucleated cell counts relied on the amplification of reference gene primers. This table comes from immunoSEQ multiplex PCR, and its TCRdb copy is limited to in-frame clones, with some not included. V and J calls and clone size are those listed in that table; D and trimming were worked out from the DNA. The profile shows about 160,000 clones, around four fifths of them singletons. The gene calls are TRBV27 and TRBJ1-5; D is undetermined. This clonotype originated in a woman older than 75 with acute or convalescent COVID-19. The sample comprised peripheral blood. For the CDR3, the DNA is TGTGCCAGCAGAGGCCAGGAAGGACTCAATCAGCCCCAGCATTTT. This encodes CASRGQEGLNQPQHF.